One sample yielded the 27 T cell receptor beta chains listed below, sequenced in a study of memory CD8 T cells in hepatitis C reinfection. Repertoires were generated with immunoSEQ multiplex PCR, while TCRdb's copy carries only in-frame clones and drops some. The data hold some 40,000 clones, with approximately 90% observed a single time. Time point specified: peak reinfection, 3 to 8 weeks after reinfection detection. TCR sequencing was done directly ex vivo on sorted cells, without expansion in vitro. Sequenced input: naive CD8+ T cells sorted from blood. All receptors come from a young man with hepatitis C virus infection.

The chain is built from TRBV18 and TRBJ2-2; TRBD2 matches 7 bases. Germline values: CDR1 KGHSH, CDR2 LQKENI. CDR3 length: 15 residues. V shed 2 bases and J 5 bases; nucleotides not matched to a gene: 5. The CDR3 loop is CASSPTQGGTGELFF. The CDR3 DNA sequence: TGTGCCAGCTCACCAACCCAGGGAGGGACCGGGGAGCTGTTTTTT.

The genes are TRBV10-1 and TRBJ1-5, with D possibly TRBD1 on 5 matching bases. The V and J ends lost 6 bases and 7 bases respectively, with 19 bases between them. Germline CDR1 is WNHNN and CDR2 is SYGVQD (reference sequence). The CDR3 has 15 residues. CDR3 in amino acids: CASRPHRPSAQPQHF. The DNA for the CDR3 is TGCGCCAGCAGGCCCCACAGGCCTTCGGCGCAGCCCCAGCATTTT.

The chain links TRBV7-6 to TRBJ1-6, with D perhaps TRBD1 (6 bases). The length of the CDR3 is 16 residues. The germline V and J ends were trimmed by 0 bases and 9 bases, with 15 bases remaining between them. Germline values: CDR1 SGHVS, CDR2 FNYEAQ. In nucleotides, the CDR3 is TGTGCCAGCAGCTTAGCTTCGTCAGGGGAACCTTCACCCCTCCACTTT. Translating it yields CASSLASSGEPSPLHF. Using reference TRBV7-6 and TRBJ1-6 for the parts outside the CDR3, the full variable domain is GAGVSQSPRYKVTKRGQDVALRCDPISGHVSLYWYRQALGQGPEFLTYFNYEAQQDKSGLPNDRFSAERPEGSISTLTIQRTEQRDSAMYRCASSLASSGEPSPLHFGNGTRLTVT.

This chain connects TRBV7-9 to TRBJ1-4; 7 nucleotides align to TRBD1. After removal of 0 bases from V and 6 bases from J, the junction contained 10 bases not matched to a gene. The germline V gene has CDR1 SEHNR and CDR2 FQNEAQ (reference sequence). This CDR3 comprises 17 residues. As DNA, the CDR3 is TGTGCCAGCAGCTTAGCACCTACTGGAGGGGGCGATGAAAAACTGTTTTTT. This codes for CASSLAPTGGGDEKLFF.

J is TRBJ2-5 and V is TRBV28; 16 bases map to TRBD2. Looked up from germline, CDR1 is MDHEN and CDR2 is SYDVKM. V shed 4 bases, J shed 4 bases, and the junction held 3 bases outside the gene matches. This CDR3 is built from 16 residues. The CDR3 sequence: CASSYGTSGGGETQYF. The CDR3 nucleotides are TGTGCCAGCAGTTACGGGACTAGCGGGGGGGGAGAGACCCAGTACTTC.

The gene calls are TRBV21-1 and TRBJ2-7; the DNA was not compared with TRBD1, the D call given in the table. TRBV21-1 corresponds to a pseudogene. There are 17 residues in the CDR3. The CDR3 spells CASSKERDEAGGNEQYV. The CDR3 DNA is TGTGCCAGCAGCAAAGAACGAGACGAGGCAGGGGGCAACGAGCAGTACGTC.

The chain couples TRBV6-1 to TRBJ2-7, with 12 bases lining up with TRBD2. Trimming removed 2 bases from V and 4 bases from J; junction bases left unmatched: 3. In germline, CDR1 is MNHNS, CDR2 SASEGT. The CDR3 is 15 amino acids. CDR3 DNA sequence: TGTGCCAGCAGTGAACTAGCGGGAGGGCCTTACGAGCAGTACTTC. Translation: CASSELAGGPYEQYF.

The V gene is TRBV19, the J gene TRBJ2-2; 7 bases line up with TRBD1. The CDR3 is 17 amino acids. V lost 7 bases, J lost 0 bases, and 11 bases stayed unmatched. Germline V lookup: CDR1 LNHDA, CDR2 SQIVND (reference sequence). This chain's CDR3 is CASTIGVGGPNTGELFF. CDR3 bases: TGTGCCAGTACTATTGGAGTAGGGGGCCCGAACACCGGGGAGCTGTTTTTT.

This clone was recorded once. Other DNA sequences of this sample code for an identical CDR3. The J gene is TRBJ2-3, the V gene TRBV7-2; 12 bases map to TRBD2. Per germline, CDR1 SGHTA and CDR2 FQGNSA. V shed 4 bases and J 4 bases; nucleotides not matched to a gene: 3. This CDR3 region has 15 residues. The CDR3 loop reads CASSSLAGGPDTQYF. The CDR3 coding sequence is TGTGCCAGCAGCTCTCTAGCGGGAGGGCCAGATACGCAGTATTTT.

The rearrangement joins TRBV7-8 to TRBJ2-7, with 8 positions matching TRBD1. Per germline, CDR1 SGHVS and CDR2 FQNEAQ. V shed 5 bases, J shed 6 bases, and the junction held 9 bases outside the gene matches. This CDR3 spans 14 amino acids. The CDR3 is CASSRQGRFIEQYV. The CDR3 bases are TGTGCCAGCAGCCGACAGGGGCGGTTTATCGAGCAGTACGTC.

This chain links TRBV9 with TRBJ2-1, with D perhaps matching TRBD1 (6 bases). V lost 0 bases, J lost 4 bases, and 14 bases lay in between. Germline loops: CDR1 SGDLS, CDR2 YYNGEE. The CDR3 loop spans 16 amino acids. The chain's CDR3 is CASSVGGRGHYNEQFF. In nucleotides, the CDR3 is TGTGCCAGCAGCGTAGGTGGCAGGGGACATTACAATGAGCAGTTCTTC. The whole variable domain, filled in from reference TRBV9 and TRBJ2-1, reads DSGVTQTPKHLITATGQRVTLRCSPRSGDLSVYWYQQSLDQGLQFLIQYYNGEERAKGNILERFSAQQFPDLHSELNLSSLELGDSALYFCASSVGGRGHYNEQFFGPGTRLTVL.

This rearrangement joins TRBV5-6 to TRBJ2-5, with D perhaps matching TRBD1 (6 bases). The CDR3 runs 13 residues. The germline CDR1 and CDR2 sequences are SGHDT and YYEEEE. V lost 5 bases and J lost 0, with 8 bases in between. The CDR3 sequence: CASSGQYQETQYF. The CDR3 nucleotides are TGTGCCAGCAGTGGACAGTACCAAGAGACCCAGTACTTC.

The chain combines TRBV2 with TRBJ2-3, with 7 bases aligning to TRBD2. After removal of 6 bases from V and 5 bases from J, the junction contained 11 bases not matched to a gene. The germline V gene encodes CDR1 SNHLY and CDR2 FYNNEI. This CDR3 is 15 amino acids long. This CDR3 is CASRIGPGGVDTQYF. The CDR3 coding sequence is TGTGCCAGCAGGATTGGCCCGGGAGGAGTAGATACGCAGTATTTT.

The chain employs TRBV4-3 and TRBJ2-1; 13 bases line up with TRBD2. Germline values: CDR1 LGHNA, CDR2 YSLEER. The CDR3 is 15 amino acids. The V gene end was trimmed by 4 bases and the J gene end by 8 bases; junction bases not matched to a gene: 5. CDR3 DNA sequence: TGCGCCAGCAGCCCTACTAGCGGGGGGGCCCATGAGCAGTTCTTC. Encoded protein: CASSPTSGGAHEQFF.

The V and J genes are TRBV2 and TRBJ2-5; D may be TRBD2 (5 bases). V was clipped by 7 bases and J by 7 bases, with 25 bases between them. CDR1 and CDR2 from the germline V gene are SNHLY and FYNNEI. This CDR3 contains 16 residues. The CDR3 bases are TGTGCCAGCATTTACTCCCCCGTGGCTTTTGAGGGGACCCAGTACTTC. Protein: CASIYSPVAFEGTQYF.

This rearrangement joins TRBV5-5 to TRBJ2-5, with a tentative D call TRBD2 (5 bases). The CDR3 loop spans 14 amino acids. V lost 2 bases and J lost 1, with 9 bases in between. Per the germline V gene, CDR1 is SGHKS and CDR2 is YYEKEE (reference sequence). As DNA, the CDR3 is TGTGCCAGCAGCTTCCGGGGAGCCCAAGAGACCCAGTACTTC. It codes for CASSFRGAQETQYF.

The chain joins TRBV5-6 to TRBJ2-3, with D perhaps matching TRBD1 (5 bases). V was trimmed by 0 bases and J by 5 bases, leaving 10 bases between them. Germline lookup yields CDR1 SGHDT and CDR2 YYEEEE. This CDR3 spans 14 amino acids. The CDR3 reads CASSLEAGIDTQYF. CDR3 DNA: TGTGCCAGCAGCTTGGAGGCAGGGATAGATACGCAGTATTTT.

V gene TRBV4-1 combines with J gene TRBJ1-1; 7 bases fit TRBD1. The CDR3 totals 15 residues. CDR1 is MGHRA, CDR2 YSYEKL, per germline. The junction had 6 bases not matched to a gene; V was cut back by 3 bases and J by 2 bases. The CDR3 region is CASSHTGDYNTEAFF. CDR3 DNA sequence: TGCGCCAGCAGCCACACAGGGGATTATAACACTGAAGCTTTCTTT.

The V call is TRBV19, the J call TRBJ1-1, with D tentatively TRBD1 (5 bases). The CDR3 has 13 amino acids. Looked up from germline, CDR1 is LNHDA and CDR2 is SQIVND (reference sequence). V shed 9 bases and J shed 0 bases, with 11 bases lying between them. This CDR3 is CASNRLMNTEAFF. In DNA, the CDR3 is TGTGCCAGCAACAGGCTCATGAACACTGAAGCTTTCTTT. Complete variable domain (other parts from reference TRBV19 and TRBJ1-1): DGGITQSPKYLFRKEGQNVTLSCEQNLNHDAMYWYRQDPGQGLRLIYYSQIVNDFQKGDIAEGYSVSREKKESFPLTVTSAQKNPTAFYLCASNRLMNTEAFFGQGTRLTVV.

This clone showed up just once. The gene calls are TRBV7-9 and TRBJ1-3; D may be TRBD1 (6 bases). Germline V gives CDR1 SEHNR, CDR2 FQNEAQ (reference sequence). Trimming took off 5 bases at V and 1 base at J, with 21 bases between the two ends. The CDR3 contains 18 residues. The CDR3: CASSPLFSGQQSGNTIYF. The CDR3 bases are TGTGCCAGCAGCCCCCTTTTCTCCGGACAGCAATCTGGAAACACCATATATTTT.

There are a few counts of this clone. This chain uses TRBV6-6 with TRBJ2-7; D gene uncertain. Deletions cut 2 bases from V and 3 bases from J, with 14 bases between. Looked up from germline, CDR1 is MNHNY and CDR2 is SVGAGI (reference sequence). The CDR3 covers 15 residues. The CDR3 spells CASSYLELGDYEQYF. CDR3 nucleotides: TGTGCCAGCAGTTACCTGGAACTGGGCGACTACGAGCAGTACTTC.

This rearrangement joins TRBV5-1 to TRBJ2-1, with 7 bases lining up with TRBD1. The CDR3 is made up of 15 amino acids. Trimming at V came to 2 bases and at J to 5 bases, leaving 7 bases not matched to a gene. CDR1 SGHRS and CDR2 YFSETQ come from the germline V gene. CDR3 DNA: TGCGCCAGCAGCTTTACAGGGGATTGGAACAATGAGCAGTTCTTC. It specifies CASSFTGDWNNEQFF.

CDR3 DNA sequence: TGTGCCAGTAGTCCTAGGGGCTTGAACACCGGGGAGCTGTTTTTT. Translation: CASSPRGLNTGELFF. This chain links TRBV19 with TRBJ2-2, with D possibly TRBD1 on 5 matching bases. The CDR3 is 15 residues long. V was cut by 5 bases and J by 1 base, with 11 bases left in between. Germline V gene data show CDR1 as LNHDA and CDR2 as SQIVND (reference sequence).

The chain carries TRBV2 and TRBJ2-7, with no clear D. The CDR3 is made up of 13 amino acids. Germline CDR1 is SNHLY and CDR2 is FYNNEI. Between the trimmed V and J ends, which lost 1 base and 3 bases, there was a span of 7 bases. The CDR3 loop reads CASSEDVVYEQYF. The CDR3, as DNA: TGTGCCAGCAGTGAAGACGTAGTCTACGAGCAGTACTTC.

The V call is TRBV7-8, the J call TRBJ1-1; the match to TRBD1 covers 10 bases. The length of the CDR3 is 17 residues. Germline V lookup: CDR1 SGHVS, CDR2 FQNEAQ. Unmatched junction bases numbered 6, after V lost 1 base and J lost 1 base. The CDR3 protein is CASSLEGTGVSNTEAFF. The DNA for the CDR3 is TGTGCCAGCAGCTTAGAAGGGACAGGGGTTTCGAACACTGAAGCTTTCTTT.

The chain uses TRBV27 and TRBJ2-1, with 7 bases fitting TRBD2. V shed 5 bases and J 9 bases; nucleotides not matched to a gene: 13. The germline CDR1 and CDR2 sequences are MNHEY and SMNVEV (reference sequence). This CDR3 spans 15 amino acids. The DNA for the CDR3 is TGTGCCAGCAGTAGTTCGGTTTATTCGGGGGGTGAGCAGTTCTTC. The encoded protein is CASSSSVYSGGEQFF.

J is TRBJ1-4 and V is TRBV27; 7 nucleotides align to TRBD1. The CDR3 loop spans 13 amino acids. Losses at the gene ends were 6 bases for V and 4 bases for J; bases not matched to a gene: 2. Germline V CDR1 and CDR2: MNHEY, SMNVEV (reference sequence). The DNA for the CDR3 is TGTGCCAGCAGGACAGGGTTTAATGAAAAACTGTTTTTT. This translates into CASRTGFNEKLFF.